This T cell receptor beta chain was found in a study of follicular helper T cells after annual influenza vaccination. Looking at the study overall: Across the 2013-2014, 2014-2015 and 2015-2016 vaccination seasons, some subjects were resampled.

Documented time point: 2015-2016 season, pre-vaccination. Donors were community-dwelling with no influenza vaccine in the prior 6 months. The germline V gene has CDR1 GTSNPN and CDR2 SVGIG (reference sequence). This CDR3 spans 14 amino acids. Trimming removed 0 bases at V and 4 bases at J, with 10 bases between. TCRdb keeps only in-frame clones here, not all; method: immunoSEQ multiplex PCR. The table records around 10,000 clones, approximately 81% of them present only once. This TCR was sampled from an adult who received the influenza vaccine. The specimen was CXCR5+ CD38- circulating T follicular helper cells from blood, collected on the day of influenza vaccination. The subset denotes: circulating Tfh, non-naive CD4+CXCR5+PD-1+ (ICOS+CD38+ or ICOS-CD38-). The V gene is TRBV30, the J gene TRBJ2-1, with D tentatively TRBD2 (6 bases). In nucleotides, the CDR3 is TGTGCCTGGAGTGTGCCGGGGGTTTACAATGAGCAGTTCTTC. Residues: CAWSVPGVYNEQFF.